The entry that follows covers one T cell receptor (beta chain) sequence. Measured with immunoSEQ multiplex PCR; TCRdb has only the in-frame clones, and not every one. Of tens of thousands of clones in the sample, less than 90% are singletons; the top ten hold approximately 20%. The sample originates from a study of OX40 agonist ivuxolimab in advanced cancers. The germline CDR1 and CDR2 sequences are SEHNR and FQNEAQ (reference sequence). V was clipped by 3 bases and J by 5 bases, with 19 bases between them. The CDR3 has 16 amino acids. This specimen consisted of CD4+ or CD8+ T cells sorted from blood, obtained in a trial of the OX40 agonist ivuxolimab. The V call is TRBV7-9, the J call TRBJ1-1; D not certain. The receptor's source is an adult with an advanced solid tumor such as melanoma, head and neck, liver or kidney cancer. The CDR3 DNA follows: TGTGCCAGCAGCTTCCCGGGTCCCTCTGTAGGGACTGAAGCTTTCTTT. Translation gives CASSFPGPSVGTEAFF.